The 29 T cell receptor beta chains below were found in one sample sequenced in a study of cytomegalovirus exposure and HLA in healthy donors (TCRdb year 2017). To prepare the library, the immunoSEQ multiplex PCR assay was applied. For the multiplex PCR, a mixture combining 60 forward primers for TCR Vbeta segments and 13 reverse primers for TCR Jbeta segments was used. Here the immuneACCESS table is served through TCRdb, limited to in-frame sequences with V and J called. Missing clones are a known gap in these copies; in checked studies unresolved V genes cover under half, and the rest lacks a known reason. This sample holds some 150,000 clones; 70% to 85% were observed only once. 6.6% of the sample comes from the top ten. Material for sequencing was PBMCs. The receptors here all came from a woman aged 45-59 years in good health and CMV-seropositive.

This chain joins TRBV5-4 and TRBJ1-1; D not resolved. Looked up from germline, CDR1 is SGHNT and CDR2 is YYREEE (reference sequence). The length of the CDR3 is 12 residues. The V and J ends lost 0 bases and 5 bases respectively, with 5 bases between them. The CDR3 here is CASSLDSTEAFF. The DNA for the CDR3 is TGTGCCAGCAGCTTGGATTCAACTGAAGCTTTCTTT.

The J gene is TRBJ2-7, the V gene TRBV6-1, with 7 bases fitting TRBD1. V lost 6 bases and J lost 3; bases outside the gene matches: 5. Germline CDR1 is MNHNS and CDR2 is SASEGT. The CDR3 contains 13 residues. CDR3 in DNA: TGTGCCAGCAGGGTAGCAGGGGGCTACGAGCAGTACTTC. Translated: CASRVAGGYEQYF.

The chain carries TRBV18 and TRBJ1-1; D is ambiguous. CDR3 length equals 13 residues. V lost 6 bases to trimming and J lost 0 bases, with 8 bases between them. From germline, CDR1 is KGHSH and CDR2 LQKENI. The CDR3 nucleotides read TGTGCCAGCTCGAGTGAGATGAACACTGAAGCTTTCTTT. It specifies CASSSEMNTEAFF.

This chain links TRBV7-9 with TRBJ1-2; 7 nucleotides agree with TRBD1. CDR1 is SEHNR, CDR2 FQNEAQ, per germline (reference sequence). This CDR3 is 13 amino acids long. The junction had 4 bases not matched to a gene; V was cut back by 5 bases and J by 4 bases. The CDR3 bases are TGTGCCAGCAGCAAGGACAGGAGCTATGGCTACACCTTC. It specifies CASSKDRSYGYTF.

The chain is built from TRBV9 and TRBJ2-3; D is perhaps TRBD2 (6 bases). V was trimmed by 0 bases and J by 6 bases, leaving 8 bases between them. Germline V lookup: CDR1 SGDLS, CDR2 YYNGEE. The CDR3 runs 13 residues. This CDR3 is CASSVEGRDTQYF. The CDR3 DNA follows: TGTGCCAGCAGCGTAGAGGGGAGGGATACGCAGTATTTT.

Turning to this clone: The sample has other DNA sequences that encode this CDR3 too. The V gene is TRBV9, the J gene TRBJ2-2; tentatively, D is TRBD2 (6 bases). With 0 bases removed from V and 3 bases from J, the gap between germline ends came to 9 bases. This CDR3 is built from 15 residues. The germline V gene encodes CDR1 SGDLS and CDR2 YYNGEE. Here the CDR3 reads CASSVAGGYTGELFF. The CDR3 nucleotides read TGTGCCAGCAGCGTAGCCGGGGGATACACCGGGGAGCTGTTTTTT.

The CDR3 protein is CASSQEGGLNEKLFF. The CDR3 DNA is TGCGCCAGCAGCCAAGAGGGGGGGCTTAATGAAAAACTGTTTTTT. J is TRBJ1-4 and V is TRBV4-3, with a possible D match to TRBD1 (6 bases). Per the germline V gene, CDR1 is LGHNA and CDR2 is YSLEER. V was clipped by 0 bases and J by 4 bases, with 9 bases between them. CDR3 length: 15 amino acids.

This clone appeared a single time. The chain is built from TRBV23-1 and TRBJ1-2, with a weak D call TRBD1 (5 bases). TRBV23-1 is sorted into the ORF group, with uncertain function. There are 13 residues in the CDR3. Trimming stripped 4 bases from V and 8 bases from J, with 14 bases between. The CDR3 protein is CASSLGPRRGYTF. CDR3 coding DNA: TGCGCCAGCAGTCTGGGGCCGCGAAGGGGCTACACCTTC.

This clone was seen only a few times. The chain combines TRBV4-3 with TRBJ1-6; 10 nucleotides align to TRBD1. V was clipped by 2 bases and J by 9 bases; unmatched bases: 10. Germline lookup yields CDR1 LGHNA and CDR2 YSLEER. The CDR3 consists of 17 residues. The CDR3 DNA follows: TGCGCCAGCAGCCAACAACCCCCGGGACAGGGGACTTCACCCCTCCACTTT. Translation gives CASSQQPPGQGTSPLHF.

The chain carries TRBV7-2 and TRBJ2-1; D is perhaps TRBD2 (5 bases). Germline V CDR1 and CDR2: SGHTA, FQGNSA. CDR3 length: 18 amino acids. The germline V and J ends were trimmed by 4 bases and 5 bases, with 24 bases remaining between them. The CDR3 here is CASSSPVRLAPPNNEQFF. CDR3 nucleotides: TGTGCCAGCAGCTCCCCCGTTCGCCTAGCCCCTCCTAACAATGAGCAGTTCTTC.

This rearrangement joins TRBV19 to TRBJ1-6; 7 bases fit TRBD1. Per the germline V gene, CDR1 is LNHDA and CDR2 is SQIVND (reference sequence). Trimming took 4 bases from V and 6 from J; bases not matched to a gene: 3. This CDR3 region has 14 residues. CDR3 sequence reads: CASSTGQINSPLHF. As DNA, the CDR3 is TGTGCCAGTAGTACGGGACAGATTAATTCACCCCTCCACTTT.

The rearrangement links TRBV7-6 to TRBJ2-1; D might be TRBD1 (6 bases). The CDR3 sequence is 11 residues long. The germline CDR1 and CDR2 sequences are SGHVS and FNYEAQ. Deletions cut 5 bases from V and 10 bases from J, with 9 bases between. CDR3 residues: CASSEGTEQFF. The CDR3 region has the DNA TGTGCCAGCAGCGAGGGGACAGAGCAGTTCTTC.

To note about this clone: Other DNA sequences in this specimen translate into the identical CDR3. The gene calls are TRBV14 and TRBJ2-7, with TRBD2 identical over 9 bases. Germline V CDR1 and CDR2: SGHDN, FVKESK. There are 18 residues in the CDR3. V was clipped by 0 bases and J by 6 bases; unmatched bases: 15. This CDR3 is CASSQEKTAGGRESEQYF. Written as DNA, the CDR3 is TGTGCCAGCAGCCAAGAGAAGACGGCGGGGGGGAGGGAGAGCGAGCAGTACTTC.

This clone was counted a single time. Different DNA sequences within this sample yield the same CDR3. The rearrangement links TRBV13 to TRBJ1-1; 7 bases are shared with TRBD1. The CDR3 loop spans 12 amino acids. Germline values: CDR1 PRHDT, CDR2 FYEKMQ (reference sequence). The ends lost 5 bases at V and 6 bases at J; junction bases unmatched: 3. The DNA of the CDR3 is TGTGCCAGCAGCGCAGGGACAGCTGAAGCTTTCTTT. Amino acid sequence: CASSAGTAEAFF.

The CDR3 here is CASSLGGGGTGELFF. The CDR3 DNA follows: TGTGCCAGCAGCTTGGGCGGGGGAGGCACCGGGGAGCTGTTTTTT. The rearrangement uses TRBV7-3 and TRBJ2-2; 7 nucleotides align to TRBD2. CDR3 length: 15 amino acids. Germline assignment: CDR1 SGHTA and CDR2 FQGTGA. V was clipped by 3 bases and J by 4 bases; unmatched bases: 5.

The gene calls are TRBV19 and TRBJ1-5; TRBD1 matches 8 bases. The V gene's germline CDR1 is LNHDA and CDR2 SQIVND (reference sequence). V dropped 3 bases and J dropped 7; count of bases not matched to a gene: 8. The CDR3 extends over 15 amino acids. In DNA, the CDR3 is TGTGCCAGTAGTATTGGCGGACAGGGCGACCAGCCCCAGCATTTT. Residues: CASSIGGQGDQPQHF.

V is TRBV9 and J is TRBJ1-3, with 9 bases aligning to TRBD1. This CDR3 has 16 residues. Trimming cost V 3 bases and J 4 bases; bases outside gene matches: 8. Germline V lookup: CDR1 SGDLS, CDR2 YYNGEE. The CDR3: CASSAQNRGPGNTIYF. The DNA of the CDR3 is TGTGCCAGCAGCGCTCAAAACAGGGGGCCAGGAAACACCATATATTTT.

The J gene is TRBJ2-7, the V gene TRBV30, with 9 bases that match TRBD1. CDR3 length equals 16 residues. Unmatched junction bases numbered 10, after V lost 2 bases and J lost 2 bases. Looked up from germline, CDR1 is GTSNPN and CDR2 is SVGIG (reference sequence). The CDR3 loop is CAWSKLGQGRPYEQYF. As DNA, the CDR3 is TGTGCCTGGAGTAAATTGGGACAGGGAAGGCCCTACGAGCAGTACTTC.

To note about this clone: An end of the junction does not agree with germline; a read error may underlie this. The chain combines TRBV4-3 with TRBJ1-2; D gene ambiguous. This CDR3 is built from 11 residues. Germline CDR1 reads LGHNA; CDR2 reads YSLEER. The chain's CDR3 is CASSQNEVQFF. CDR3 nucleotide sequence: TGCGCCAGCAGCCAAAACGAGGTACAATTCTTC.

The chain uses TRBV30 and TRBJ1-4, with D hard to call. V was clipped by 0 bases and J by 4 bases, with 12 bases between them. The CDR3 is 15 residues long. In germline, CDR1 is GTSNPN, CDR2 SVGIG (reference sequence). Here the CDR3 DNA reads TGTGCCTGGAGTGTACTCCCGTCTAGTAATGAAAAACTGTTTTTT. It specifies CAWSVLPSSNEKLFF.

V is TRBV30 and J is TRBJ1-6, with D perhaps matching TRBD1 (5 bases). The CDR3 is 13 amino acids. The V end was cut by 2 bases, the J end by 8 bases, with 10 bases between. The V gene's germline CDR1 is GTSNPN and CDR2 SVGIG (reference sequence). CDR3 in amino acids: CAWSLGGDSPLHF. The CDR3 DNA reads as TGTGCCTGGAGTCTTGGGGGGGATTCACCCCTCCACTTT. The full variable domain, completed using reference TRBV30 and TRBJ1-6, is SQTIHQWPATLVQPVGSPLSLECTVEGTSNPNLYWYRQAAGRGLQLLFYSVGIGQISSEVPQNLSASRPQDRQFILSSKKLLLSDSGFYLCAWSLGGDSPLHFGNGTRLTVT.

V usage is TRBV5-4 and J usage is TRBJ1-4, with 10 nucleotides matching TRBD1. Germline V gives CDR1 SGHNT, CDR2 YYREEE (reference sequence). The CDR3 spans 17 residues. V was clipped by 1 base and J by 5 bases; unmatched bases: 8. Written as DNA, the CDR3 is TGTGCCAGCAGCTTGTACCGAGACAGGGGGCGGAATGAAAAACTGTTTTTT. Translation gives CASSLYRDRGRNEKLFF.

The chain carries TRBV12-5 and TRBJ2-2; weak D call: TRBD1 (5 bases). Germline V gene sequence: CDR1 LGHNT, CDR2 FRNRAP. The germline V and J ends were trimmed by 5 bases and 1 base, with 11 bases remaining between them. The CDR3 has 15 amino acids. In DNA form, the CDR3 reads TGTGCTAGTGGTGCTCCGACAGTGAACACCGGGGAGCTGTTTTTT. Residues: CASGAPTVNTGELFF.

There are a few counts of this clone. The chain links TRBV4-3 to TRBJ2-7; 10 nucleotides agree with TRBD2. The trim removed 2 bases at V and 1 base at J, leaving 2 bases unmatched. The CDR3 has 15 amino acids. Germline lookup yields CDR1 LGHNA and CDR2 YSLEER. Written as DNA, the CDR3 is TGCGCCAGCAGCCAAACTAGCGGGACGTCCTACGAGCAGTACTTC. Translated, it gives CASSQTSGTSYEQYF.

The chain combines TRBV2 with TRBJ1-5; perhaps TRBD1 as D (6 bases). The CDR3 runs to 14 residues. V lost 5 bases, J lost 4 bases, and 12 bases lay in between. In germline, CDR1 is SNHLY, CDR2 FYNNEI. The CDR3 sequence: CASSLTGINQPQHF. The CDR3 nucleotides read TGTGCCAGCAGTCTTACAGGGATAAATCAGCCCCAGCATTTT. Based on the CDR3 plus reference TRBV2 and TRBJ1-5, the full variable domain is EPEVTQTPSHQVTQMGQEVILRCVPISNHLYFYWYRQILGQKVEFLVSFYNNEISEKSEIFDDQFSVERPDGSNFTLKIRSTKLEDSAMYFCASSLTGINQPQHFGDGTRLSIL.

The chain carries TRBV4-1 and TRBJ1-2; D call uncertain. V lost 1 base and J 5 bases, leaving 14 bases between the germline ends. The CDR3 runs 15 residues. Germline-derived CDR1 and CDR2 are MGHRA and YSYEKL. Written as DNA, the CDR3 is TGCGCCAGCAGCCAAGTTCCAGGCACCCGGTATGGCTACACCTTC. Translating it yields CASSQVPGTRYGYTF.

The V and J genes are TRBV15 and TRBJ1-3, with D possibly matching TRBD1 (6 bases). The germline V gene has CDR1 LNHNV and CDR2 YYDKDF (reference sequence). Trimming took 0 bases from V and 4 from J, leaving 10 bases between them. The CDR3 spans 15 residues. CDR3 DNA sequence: TGTGCCACCAGCAGAGATACAGGGAAGGGAAACACCATATATTTT. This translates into CATSRDTGKGNTIYF. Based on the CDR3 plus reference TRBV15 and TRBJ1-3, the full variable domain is DAMVIQNPRYQVTQFGKPVTLSCSQTLNHNVMYWYQQKSSQAPKLLFHYYDKDFNNEADTPDNFQSRRPNTSFCFLDIRSPGLGDTAMYLCATSRDTGKGNTIYFGEGSWLTVV.

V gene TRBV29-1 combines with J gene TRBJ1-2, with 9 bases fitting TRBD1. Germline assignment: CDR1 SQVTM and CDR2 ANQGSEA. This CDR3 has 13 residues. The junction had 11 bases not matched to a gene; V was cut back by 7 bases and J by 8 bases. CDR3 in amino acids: CSAQEGQGRGYTF. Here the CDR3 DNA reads TGCAGCGCCCAAGAAGGACAGGGGCGAGGCTACACCTTC.

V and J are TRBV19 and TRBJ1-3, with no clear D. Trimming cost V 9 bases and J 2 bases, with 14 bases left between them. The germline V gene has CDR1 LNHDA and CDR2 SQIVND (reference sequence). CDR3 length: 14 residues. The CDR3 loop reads CASRVRGTGNTIYF. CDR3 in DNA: TGTGCCAGCAGAGTGAGAGGGACTGGAAACACCATATATTTT.